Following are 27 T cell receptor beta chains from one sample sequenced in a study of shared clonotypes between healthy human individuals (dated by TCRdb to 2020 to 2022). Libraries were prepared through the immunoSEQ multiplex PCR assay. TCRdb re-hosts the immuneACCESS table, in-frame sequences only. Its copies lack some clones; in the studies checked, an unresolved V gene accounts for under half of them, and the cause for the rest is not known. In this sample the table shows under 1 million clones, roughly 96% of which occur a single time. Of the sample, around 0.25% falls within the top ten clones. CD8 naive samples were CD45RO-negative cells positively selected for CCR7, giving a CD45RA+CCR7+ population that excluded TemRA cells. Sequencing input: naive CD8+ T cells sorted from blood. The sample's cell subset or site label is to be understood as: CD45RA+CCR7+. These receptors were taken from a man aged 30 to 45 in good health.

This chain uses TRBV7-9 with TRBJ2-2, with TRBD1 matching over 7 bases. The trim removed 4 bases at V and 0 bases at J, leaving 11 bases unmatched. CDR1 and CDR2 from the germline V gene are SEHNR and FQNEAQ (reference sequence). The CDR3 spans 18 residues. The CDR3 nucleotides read TGTGCCAGCAGCTCAGATCGGGACAGACACGCGAACACCGGGGAGCTGTTTTTT. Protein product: CASSSDRDRHANTGELFF. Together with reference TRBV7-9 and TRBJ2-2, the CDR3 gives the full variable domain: DTGVSQNPRHKITKRGQNVTFRCDPISEHNRLYWYRQTLGQGPEFLTYFQNEAQLEKSRLLSDRFSAERPKGSFSTLEIQRTEQGDSAMYLCASSSDRDRHANTGELFFGEGSRLTVL.

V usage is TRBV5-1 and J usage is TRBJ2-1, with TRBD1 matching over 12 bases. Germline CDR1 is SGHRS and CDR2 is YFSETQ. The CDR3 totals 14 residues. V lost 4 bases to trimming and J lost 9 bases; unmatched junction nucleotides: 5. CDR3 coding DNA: TGCGCCAGCAGCCCGGGACAGGGGGCCGGTGAGCAGTTCTTC. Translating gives CASSPGQGAGEQFF.

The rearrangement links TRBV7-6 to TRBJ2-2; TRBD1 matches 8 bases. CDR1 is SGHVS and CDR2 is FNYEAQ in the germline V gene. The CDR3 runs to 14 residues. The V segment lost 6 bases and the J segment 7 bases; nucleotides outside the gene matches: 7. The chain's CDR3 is CASSSGQGVGELFF. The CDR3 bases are TGTGCCAGCAGTTCCGGACAGGGCGTCGGGGAGCTGTTTTTT.

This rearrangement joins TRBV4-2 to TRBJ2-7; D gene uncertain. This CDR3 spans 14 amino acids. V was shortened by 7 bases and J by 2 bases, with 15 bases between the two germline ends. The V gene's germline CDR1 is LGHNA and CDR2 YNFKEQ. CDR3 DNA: TGTGCCAGCAAATACGTCGGAGCCACCTACGAGCAGTACTTC. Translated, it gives CASKYVGATYEQYF.

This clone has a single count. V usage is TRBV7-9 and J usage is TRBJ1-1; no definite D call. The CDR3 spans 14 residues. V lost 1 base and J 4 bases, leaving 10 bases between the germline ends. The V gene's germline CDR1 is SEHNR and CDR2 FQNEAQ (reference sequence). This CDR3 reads CASSLVGSGTEAFF. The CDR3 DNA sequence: TGTGCCAGCAGCTTAGTCGGGAGCGGCACTGAAGCTTTCTTT.

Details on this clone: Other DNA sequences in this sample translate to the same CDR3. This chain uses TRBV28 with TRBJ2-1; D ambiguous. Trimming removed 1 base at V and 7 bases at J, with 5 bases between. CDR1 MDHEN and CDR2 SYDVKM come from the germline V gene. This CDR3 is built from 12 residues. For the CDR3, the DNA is TGTGCCAGCAGTTTATTCCCAAATGAGCAGTTCTTC. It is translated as CASSLFPNEQFF.

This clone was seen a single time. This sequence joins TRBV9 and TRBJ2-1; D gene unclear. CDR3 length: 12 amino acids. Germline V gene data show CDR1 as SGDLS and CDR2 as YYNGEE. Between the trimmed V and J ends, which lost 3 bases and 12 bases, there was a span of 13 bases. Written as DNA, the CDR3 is TGTGCCAGCAGCGAGGTGGTTTCGGGGCAGTTCTTC. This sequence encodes CASSEVVSGQFF.

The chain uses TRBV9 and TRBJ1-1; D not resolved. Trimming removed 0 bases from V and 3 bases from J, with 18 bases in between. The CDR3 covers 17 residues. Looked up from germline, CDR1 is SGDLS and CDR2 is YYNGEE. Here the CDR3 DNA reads TGTGCCAGCAGCGTAGTCCGGGCCCCCAGTTCAGACACTGAAGCTTTCTTT. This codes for CASSVVRAPSSDTEAFF. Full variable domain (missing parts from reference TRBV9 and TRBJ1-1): DSGVTQTPKHLITATGQRVTLRCSPRSGDLSVYWYQQSLDQGLQFLIQYYNGEERAKGNILERFSAQQFPDLHSELNLSSLELGDSALYFCASSVVRAPSSDTEAFFGQGTRLTVV.

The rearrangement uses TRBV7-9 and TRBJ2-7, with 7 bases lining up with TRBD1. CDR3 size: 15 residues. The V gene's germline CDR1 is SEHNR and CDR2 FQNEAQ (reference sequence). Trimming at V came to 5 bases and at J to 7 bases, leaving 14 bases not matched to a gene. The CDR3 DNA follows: TGTGCCAGCAGCGCGGGCGAGACAGGGTCGAGAGAGCAGTACTTC. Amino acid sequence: CASSAGETGSREQYF.

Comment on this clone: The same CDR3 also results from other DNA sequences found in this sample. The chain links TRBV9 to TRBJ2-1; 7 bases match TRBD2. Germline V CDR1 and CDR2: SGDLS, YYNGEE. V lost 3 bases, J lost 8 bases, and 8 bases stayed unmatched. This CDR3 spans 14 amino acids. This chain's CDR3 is CASSGGLAGDEQFF. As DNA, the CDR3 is TGTGCCAGCAGCGGAGGACTGGCGGGAGATGAGCAGTTCTTC. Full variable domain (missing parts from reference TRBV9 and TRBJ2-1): DSGVTQTPKHLITATGQRVTLRCSPRSGDLSVYWYQQSLDQGLQFLIQYYNGEERAKGNILERFSAQQFPDLHSELNLSSLELGDSALYFCASSGGLAGDEQFFGPGTRLTVL.

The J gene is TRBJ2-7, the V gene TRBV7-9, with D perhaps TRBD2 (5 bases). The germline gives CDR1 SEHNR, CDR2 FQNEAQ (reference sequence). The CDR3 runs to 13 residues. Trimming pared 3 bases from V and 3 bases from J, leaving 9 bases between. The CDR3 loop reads CASSLNRDYEQYF. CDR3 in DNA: TGTGCCAGCAGCTTGAATCGGGACTACGAGCAGTACTTC.

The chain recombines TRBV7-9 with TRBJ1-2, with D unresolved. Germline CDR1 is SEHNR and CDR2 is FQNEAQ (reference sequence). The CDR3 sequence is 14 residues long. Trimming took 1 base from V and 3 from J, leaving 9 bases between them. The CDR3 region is CASSLVQDYYGYTF. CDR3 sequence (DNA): TGTGCCAGCAGCTTAGTTCAGGACTACTATGGCTACACCTTC.

CDR3 coding DNA: TGTGCCAGCAGCTTCCAGGGGGTATCCGGGGAGCTGTTTTTT. Amino acid sequence: CASSFQGVSGELFF. This chain connects TRBV7-6 to TRBJ2-2; 7 bases map to TRBD1. Looked up from germline, CDR1 is SGHVS and CDR2 is FNYEAQ. This CDR3 spans 14 amino acids. The V segment lost 3 bases and the J segment 6 bases; nucleotides outside the gene matches: 4.

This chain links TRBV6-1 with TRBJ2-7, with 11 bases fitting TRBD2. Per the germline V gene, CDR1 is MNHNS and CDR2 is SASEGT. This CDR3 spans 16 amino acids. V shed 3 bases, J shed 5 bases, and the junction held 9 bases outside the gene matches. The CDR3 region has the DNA TGTGCCAGCAGTGAGGAGGTAGCGGGAGGGTTCGACGAGCAGTACTTC. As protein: CASSEEVAGGFDEQYF.

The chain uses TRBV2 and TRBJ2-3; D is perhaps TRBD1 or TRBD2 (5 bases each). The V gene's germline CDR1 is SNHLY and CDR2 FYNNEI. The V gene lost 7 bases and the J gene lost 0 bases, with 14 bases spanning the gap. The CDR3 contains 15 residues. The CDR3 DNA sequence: TGTGCCAGCATCCTCGGGACCTCTAGCACAGATACGCAGTATTTT. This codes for CASILGTSSTDTQYF.

CDR3 nucleotides: TGTGCCTGCCCCGACAGGTTTACCGGGGAGCTGTTTTTT. Encoded protein: CACPDRFTGELFF. The chain recombines TRBV30 with TRBJ2-2; TRBD1 is a possible D gene (6 bases). The ends were cut back, 6 bases at V and 5 bases at J, with 13 bases in the middle. Germline assignment: CDR1 GTSNPN and CDR2 SVGIG (reference sequence). The CDR3 extends over 13 amino acids. Supplemented by reference TRBV30 and TRBJ2-2, the full variable domain reads SQTIHQWPATLVQPVGSPLSLECTVEGTSNPNLYWYRQAAGRGLQLLFYSVGIGQISSEVPQNLSASRPQDRQFILSSKKLLLSDSGFYLCACPDRFTGELFFGEGSRLTVL.

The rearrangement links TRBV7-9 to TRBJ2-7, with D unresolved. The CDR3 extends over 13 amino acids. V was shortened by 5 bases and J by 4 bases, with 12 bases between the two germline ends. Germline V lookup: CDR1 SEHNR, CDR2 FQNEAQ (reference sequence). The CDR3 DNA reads TGTGCCAGCAGCCCAGGCCGCCTTTACGAGCAGTACTTC. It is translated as CASSPGRLYEQYF.

The CDR3 sequence is CASSSRLAGVGEQYF. In nucleotides, the CDR3 is TGTGCCAGCAGCTCCCGCCTAGCGGGAGTAGGCGAGCAGTACTTC. V gene TRBV7-6 combines with J gene TRBJ2-7; 10 nucleotides line up with TRBD2. Looked up from germline, CDR1 is SGHVS and CDR2 is FNYEAQ. V was pared by 4 bases and J by 6 bases, with 9 bases of the junction left unmatched. The CDR3 is 15 residues long.

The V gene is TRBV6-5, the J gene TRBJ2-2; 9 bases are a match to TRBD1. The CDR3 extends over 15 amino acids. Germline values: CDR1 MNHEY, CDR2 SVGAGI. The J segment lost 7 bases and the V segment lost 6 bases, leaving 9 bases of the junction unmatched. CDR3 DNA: TGTGCCAGCAGGATAGGGACAGGGTCGGGCGGGGAGCTGTTTTTT. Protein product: CASRIGTGSGGELFF.

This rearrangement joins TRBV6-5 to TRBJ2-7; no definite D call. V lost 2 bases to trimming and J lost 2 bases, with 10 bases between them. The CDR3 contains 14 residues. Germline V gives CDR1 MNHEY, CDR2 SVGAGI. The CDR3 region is CASSYRGYTYEQYF. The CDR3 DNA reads TGTGCCAGCAGTTACAGAGGCTATACCTACGAGCAGTACTTC.

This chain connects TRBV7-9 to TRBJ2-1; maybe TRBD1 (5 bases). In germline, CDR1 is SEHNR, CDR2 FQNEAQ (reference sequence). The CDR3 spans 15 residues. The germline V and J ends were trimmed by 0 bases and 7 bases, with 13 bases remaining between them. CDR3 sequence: CASSLAGGRANEQFF. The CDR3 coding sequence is TGTGCCAGCAGCTTAGCGGGCGGCAGGGCGAATGAGCAGTTCTTC. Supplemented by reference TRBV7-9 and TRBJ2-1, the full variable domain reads DTGVSQNPRHKITKRGQNVTFRCDPISEHNRLYWYRQTLGQGPEFLTYFQNEAQLEKSRLLSDRFSAERPKGSFSTLEIQRTEQGDSAMYLCASSLAGGRANEQFFGPGTRLTVL.

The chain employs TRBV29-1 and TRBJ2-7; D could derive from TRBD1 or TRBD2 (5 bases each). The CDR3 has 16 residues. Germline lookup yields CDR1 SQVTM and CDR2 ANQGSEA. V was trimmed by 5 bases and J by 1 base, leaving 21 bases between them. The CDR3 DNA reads TGCAGCGTTCCCCGCCAGGGAGTACTATTATCCTACGAGCAGTACTTC. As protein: CSVPRQGVLLSYEQYF.

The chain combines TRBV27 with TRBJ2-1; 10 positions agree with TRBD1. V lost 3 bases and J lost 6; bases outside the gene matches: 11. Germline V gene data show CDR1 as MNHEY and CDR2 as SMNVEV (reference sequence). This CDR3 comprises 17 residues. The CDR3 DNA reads TGTGCCAGCAGTTTCCACCTGCCGGGACAGGGGTCCAATGAGCAGTTCTTC. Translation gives CASSFHLPGQGSNEQFF.

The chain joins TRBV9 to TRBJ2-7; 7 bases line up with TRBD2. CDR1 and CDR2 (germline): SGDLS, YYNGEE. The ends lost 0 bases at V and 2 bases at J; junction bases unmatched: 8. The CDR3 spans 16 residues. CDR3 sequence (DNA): TGTGCCAGCAGCGTAGAGGGAGGGACCCCGACCTACGAGCAGTACTTC. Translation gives CASSVEGGTPTYEQYF. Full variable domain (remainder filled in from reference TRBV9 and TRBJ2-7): DSGVTQTPKHLITATGQRVTLRCSPRSGDLSVYWYQQSLDQGLQFLIQYYNGEERAKGNILERFSAQQFPDLHSELNLSSLELGDSALYFCASSVEGGTPTYEQYFGPGTRLTVT.

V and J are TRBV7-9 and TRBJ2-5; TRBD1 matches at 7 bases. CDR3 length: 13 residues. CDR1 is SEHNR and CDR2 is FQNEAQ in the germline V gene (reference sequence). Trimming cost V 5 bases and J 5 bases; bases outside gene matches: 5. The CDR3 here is CASSRQGEETQYF. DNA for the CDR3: TGTGCCAGCAGCAGACAGGGAGAGGAGACCCAGTACTTC.

This chain's CDR3 is CASSLLQYDVNTEAFF. For the CDR3, the DNA is TGCGCCAGCAGCTTGTTACAGTACGATGTGAACACTGAAGCTTTCTTT. V and J are TRBV5-1 and TRBJ1-1; D not certain. The germline CDR1 and CDR2 sequences are SGHRS and YFSETQ. V was pared by 1 base and J by 0 bases, with 13 bases between. The CDR3 consists of 16 residues.

CDR3 DNA sequence: TGTGCCTGGAGTGTCGGGGCCTCTGGCACAGATACGCAGTATTTT. Translated, it gives CAWSVGASGTDTQYF. The chain joins TRBV30 to TRBJ2-3, with D perhaps TRBD1 or TRBD2 (5 bases each). Trimming pared 0 bases from V and 1 base from J, leaving 11 bases between. In germline, CDR1 is GTSNPN, CDR2 SVGIG (reference sequence). The CDR3 has 15 residues.